The sequence of this TCR beta chain was determined in a study of T cells in Graves' hyperthyroidism and ophthalmopathy. Amplified TCR beta CDR3 regions derived from RNA transcripts. Carried out on the TCR CDR3, a first-round RT-PCR used the HTBI primer set. TCRdb re-called the multiplex PCR reads with MiXCR, one entry per CDR3 protein. The table shows roughly 640,000 distinct CDR3 sequences, with approximately 16% occurring only once. Only a few counts were recorded for this clonotype. The antigen is unknown. Overall study results and limits: Researchers report that a 13 V-J model separated ophthalmopathy from stable hyperthyroidism. A median about 7 months before onset, the model predicted ophthalmopathy.

The germline gives CDR1 SGHAT, CDR2 FQDESV (reference sequence). CDR3 length equals 14 residues. V was cut by 3 bases and J by 2 bases, with 9 bases left in between. Sequenced: blood. The TCR originated in a woman in her thirties or forties with Graves' ophthalmopathy. The chain is built from TRBV11-1 and TRBJ2-3; possibly TRBD2 for D (5 bases). The CDR3 coding sequence is TGTGCCAGCAGCTTTAACCTAGCCACAGATACGCAGTATTTT. It translates to CASSFNLATDTQYF.